The entry that follows covers one T cell receptor (beta chain) sequence. Original processing notes: Estimation of nucleated cell counts relied on the amplification of reference gene primers. The table came from immunoSEQ multiplex PCR; TCRdb's copy has only in-frame clones and leaves some out. That table furnishes V, J and clone size, whereas the DNA furnished D and trimming. This table has a few hundred thousand clones, 80% to 90% appearing once. The sample originates from a study of blood T cell repertoires in COVID-19. Turning to the study itself: Sites in the United States, Italy and Spain provided acute and convalescent COVID-19 samples. From T cells, B-cell-depleted T cells, or PBMCs came the material, which was cDNA or gDNA.

Germline V gives CDR1 MNHNY, CDR2 SVGAGI (reference sequence). The CDR3 covers 16 residues. Losses at the gene ends were 7 bases for V and 7 bases for J; bases not matched to a gene: 9. The TCR comes from a man between 60 and 75 years old with acute or convalescent COVID-19. Sequencing used peripheral blood. V is TRBV6-6 and J is TRBJ2-1; 14 bases match TRBD2. The CDR3 sequence is CASTQGLAGVKNEQFF. Written as DNA, the CDR3 is TGTGCCAGCACCCAGGGACTAGCGGGAGTGAAGAATGAGCAGTTCTTC.